The sequence of this T cell receptor (beta chain) was determined in a study of blood T cell repertoires in COVID-19. Study as a whole: The origin of the acute and convalescent COVID-19 samples was the United States, Italy and Spain. The analysed material was cDNA or gDNA that came from T cells, B-cell-depleted T cells, or PBMCs.

The repertoire was sequenced with immunoSEQ multiplex PCR; TCRdb's copy has only in-frame clones and lacks some. The sample includes approximately 230,000 clones, about 90% of them seen just once. Sequencing was carried out using peripheral blood. This TCR was recovered from a man aged 18 to 35 with active or convalescent COVID-19.

The CDR3 DNA is TGCGCCAGCAGTTCAGGACAATTTTCGACAGATACGCAGTATTTT. Translated: CASSSGQFSTDTQYF. This chain connects TRBV10-1 to TRBJ2-3; TRBD1 might be the D (5 bases). This CDR3 has 15 amino acids. Germline V gene sequence: CDR1 WNHNN, CDR2 SYGVQD (reference sequence). Deletions cut 5 bases from V and 3 bases from J, with 15 bases between.